This passage covers 29 T cell receptor beta chains from one sample sequenced in a study of OX40 agonist ivuxolimab in advanced cancers. This table comes from immunoSEQ multiplex PCR, and its TCRdb copy is limited to in-frame clones, with some not included. The sample holds around 70,000 clones, around 83% seen once. Here the sequenced sample was CD4+ or CD8+ T cells sorted from blood, taken in a trial of the OX40 agonist ivuxolimab. These receptors all come from an adult with an advanced solid tumor such as melanoma, head and neck, liver or kidney cancer.

This chain uses TRBV6-5 with TRBJ2-7; TRBD2 is a possible D gene (5 bases). The germline V gene has CDR1 MNHEY and CDR2 SVGAGI. The germline V and J ends were trimmed by 0 bases and 3 bases, with 12 bases remaining between them. This CDR3 is built from 15 residues. CDR3 nucleotide sequence: TGTGCCAGCAGTTACTCCGGGATCACGAACTACGAGCAGTACTTC. It codes for CASSYSGITNYEQYF.

The V gene is TRBV5-4, the J gene TRBJ2-5; 8 bases fit TRBD1. V shed 1 base and J 4 bases; nucleotides not matched to a gene: 3. Germline V gene lookup returns CDR1 SGHNT and CDR2 YYREEE (reference sequence). The CDR3 spans 14 residues. CDR3 region: CASSLQGALETQYF. The CDR3 DNA follows: TGTGCCAGCAGCTTGCAGGGGGCCCTAGAGACCCAGTACTTC.

This chain joins TRBV7-2 and TRBJ1-2; TRBD1 matches at 10 bases. Trimming cost V 1 base and J 4 bases; bases outside gene matches: 6. The CDR3 is 16 amino acids. Germline CDR1 is SGHTA and CDR2 is FQGNSA. CDR3 sequence (DNA): TGTGCCAGCAGCTTAGATTCAGGGGACAGGGGCTATGGCTACACCTTC. This gives the protein CASSLDSGDRGYGYTF.

This clone was seen only a few times. V usage is TRBV9 and J usage is TRBJ2-6, with no clear D. This CDR3 spans 16 amino acids. Germline V gene sequence: CDR1 SGDLS, CDR2 YYNGEE. Between the trimmed V and J ends, which lost 0 bases and 2 bases, there was a span of 9 bases. The CDR3 coding sequence is TGTGCCAGCAGCGTAGAAGGCTCCCCTGGGGCCAACGTCCTGACTTTC. Translated, it gives CASSVEGSPGANVLTF.

This chain links TRBV7-2 with TRBJ2-1; tentative D call: TRBD1 (6 bases). Germline V CDR1 and CDR2: SGHTA, FQGNSA. The CDR3 spans 14 residues. Trimming left V 2 bases short and J 10 bases short, with 15 bases between. CDR3 sequence (DNA): TGTGCCAGCAGCTTAAGTACAGGGAATGACGAGCAGTTCTTC. It is translated as CASSLSTGNDEQFF.

The chain combines TRBV27 with TRBJ2-2; 7 bases map to TRBD1. The germline CDR1 and CDR2 sequences are MNHEY and SMNVEV (reference sequence). The length of the CDR3 is 16 residues. The J segment lost 3 bases and the V segment lost 0 bases, leaving 4 bases of the junction unmatched. The CDR3 nucleotides are TGTGCCAGCAGTTTATCGTTGGGACAGCACACCGGGGAGCTGTTTTTT. This translates into CASSLSLGQHTGELFF.

This chain uses TRBV9 with TRBJ2-4, with 7 nucleotides matching TRBD2. There are 16 residues in the CDR3. Per germline, CDR1 SGDLS and CDR2 YYNGEE. The V and J ends lost 4 bases and 8 bases, in that order; junction bases with no gene match: 15. The CDR3 DNA sequence: TGTGCCAGCAGCCTTGGCGGGAGCGGCAGGACGGACATTCAGTACTTC. Encoded protein: CASSLGGSGRTDIQYF.

This chain connects TRBV19 to TRBJ1-5; 7 bases match TRBD1. The length of the CDR3 is 14 residues. The V gene end was trimmed by 10 bases and the J gene end by 0 bases; junction bases not matched to a gene: 6. Germline CDR1 reads LNHDA; CDR2 reads SQIVND (reference sequence). The chain's CDR3 is CATGQDLSNQPQHF. The CDR3 nucleotides are TGTGCCACCGGACAGGACCTTAGCAATCAGCCCCAGCATTTT.

This chain connects TRBV9 to TRBJ2-1; 9 bases are a match to TRBD2. V lost 0 bases to trimming and J lost 4 bases; unmatched junction nucleotides: 11. This CDR3 comprises 18 residues. Germline V gives CDR1 SGDLS, CDR2 YYNGEE. CDR3 protein: CASSVAVISGGKYNEQFF. CDR3 in DNA: TGTGCCAGCAGCGTAGCTGTGATCAGCGGGGGGAAGTACAATGAGCAGTTCTTC.

This chain links TRBV28 with TRBJ2-7; the match to TRBD1 covers 8 bases. With 6 bases clipped from V and 4 bases from J, the junction kept 26 bases outside the gene matches. Germline V gives CDR1 MDHEN, CDR2 SYDVKM. The CDR3 contains 20 residues. The CDR3: CASSWPRTGRQGDNVYEQYF. CDR3 sequence (DNA): TGTGCCAGCAGCTGGCCTAGGACAGGGCGACAAGGGGACAATGTTTACGAGCAGTACTTC.

V is TRBV11-1 and J is TRBJ2-1; either TRBD1 or TRBD2 may supply D (5 bases each). Per germline, CDR1 SGHAT and CDR2 FQDESV (reference sequence). Trimming left V 5 bases short and J 8 bases short, with 19 bases between. The CDR3 extends over 15 amino acids. The chain's CDR3 is CASSHRDGVRDEQFF. The CDR3 DNA reads TGTGCCAGCAGCCACCGGGACGGGGTAAGGGATGAGCAGTTCTTC.

The chain joins TRBV5-1 to TRBJ1-4; 8 bases align to TRBD1. Germline values: CDR1 SGHRS, CDR2 YFSETQ. There are 15 residues in the CDR3. Unmatched junction bases numbered 4, after V lost 3 bases and J lost 3 bases. CDR3 sequence (DNA): TGCGCCAGCAGCTCTCAACAGGGGGCTAATGAAAAACTGTTTTTT. This encodes CASSSQQGANEKLFF.

J is TRBJ2-1 and V is TRBV7-3; 9 bases line up with TRBD2. V shed 5 bases and J 3 bases; nucleotides not matched to a gene: 5. The germline gives CDR1 SGHTA, CDR2 FQGTGA. This CDR3 is 15 amino acids long. The CDR3: CASSPQLAGYNEQFF. CDR3 bases: TGTGCCAGCAGCCCCCAACTAGCGGGCTACAATGAGCAGTTCTTC.

This clone was seen a few times. V usage is TRBV7-2 and J usage is TRBJ1-2; no definite D call. Germline V gives CDR1 SGHTA, CDR2 FQGNSA. This CDR3 has 14 residues. Between the trimmed V and J ends, which lost 4 bases and 2 bases, there was a span of 11 bases. The CDR3 sequence: CASSSRSANYGYTF. The CDR3 nucleotides are TGTGCCAGCAGCTCCAGGAGTGCGAACTATGGCTACACCTTC.

The CDR3 bases are TGTGCCAGCAGCTTCGACAGGGGAATTGATACGCAGTATTTT. It codes for CASSFDRGIDTQYF. The rearrangement links TRBV7-2 to TRBJ2-3; 8 positions match TRBD1. Trimming took 3 bases from V and 6 from J; bases not matched to a gene: 5. This CDR3 contains 14 residues. Per the germline V gene, CDR1 is SGHTA and CDR2 is FQGNSA.

The rearrangement joins TRBV25-1 to TRBJ2-2; 8 bases are shared with TRBD1. This CDR3 region has 15 residues. Per the germline V gene, CDR1 is MGHDK and CDR2 is SYGVNS. V lost 4 bases, J lost 4 bases, and 5 bases stayed unmatched. CDR3 nucleotides: TGTGCCAGCAGTGCCCTGACAGGGGCCACCGGGGAGCTGTTTTTT. This gives the protein CASSALTGATGELFF.

The table lists this clone with many counts. This chain joins TRBV30 and TRBJ1-4, with D perhaps matching TRBD1 (5 bases). The CDR3 totals 11 residues. Trimming shortened V by 4 bases and J by 11 bases, and 11 bases separated the two germline ends. In germline, CDR1 is GTSNPN, CDR2 SVGIG (reference sequence). The CDR3 coding sequence is TGTGCCTGGAAAAGGGGAGTGAAACTGTTTTTT. This codes for CAWKRGVKLFF.

The V call is TRBV7-3, the J call TRBJ2-5; weak D call: TRBD2 (6 bases). Germline values: CDR1 SGHTA, CDR2 FQGTGA. V lost 5 bases and J lost 2, with 12 bases in between. This CDR3 comprises 14 residues. CDR3 sequence (DNA): TGTGCCAGCAGCCTCCGGGGGACGCAAGAGACCCAGTACTTC. This encodes CASSLRGTQETQYF.

The V gene is TRBV5-4, the J gene TRBJ2-7; possibly TRBD2 for D (5 bases). The CDR3 has 14 amino acids. V lost 4 bases and J 6 bases, leaving 17 bases between the germline ends. The germline gives CDR1 SGHNT, CDR2 YYREEE (reference sequence). For the CDR3, the DNA is TGTGCCAGCAGCCAGGAAGTGGGAGACCGCGAGCAGTACTTC. Translating gives CASSQEVGDREQYF.

The V gene is TRBV7-2, the J gene TRBJ1-5, with D hard to call. The V gene's germline CDR1 is SGHTA and CDR2 FQGNSA. The germline V and J ends were trimmed by 5 bases and 7 bases, with 18 bases remaining between them. The CDR3 length is 15 residues. The CDR3 DNA reads as TGTGCCAGCAGCCCCCGCCCGTTTACTGGGCAGCCCCAGCATTTT. Amino acids: CASSPRPFTGQPQHF. Drawing the rest from reference TRBV7-2 and TRBJ1-5, the complete variable domain is GAGVSQSPSNKVTEKGKDVELRCDPISGHTALYWYRQSLGQGLEFLIYFQGNSAPDKSGLPSDRFSAERTGGSVSTLTIQRTQQEDSAVYLCASSPRPFTGQPQHFGDGTRLSIL.

J is TRBJ1-4 and V is TRBV28; 7 nucleotides align to TRBD1. The CDR3 length is 14 residues. V lost 5 bases and J lost 8; bases outside the gene matches: 8. The V gene's germline CDR1 is MDHEN and CDR2 SYDVKM. The CDR3: CASSQTGLYEKLFF. The CDR3 coding sequence is TGTGCCAGCAGTCAGACAGGGCTTTACGAAAAACTGTTTTTT.

The chain couples TRBV28 to TRBJ1-5; 8 bases match TRBD1. Per the germline V gene, CDR1 is MDHEN and CDR2 is SYDVKM. The CDR3 sequence is 16 residues long. Trimming removed 8 bases from V and 4 bases from J; junction bases left unmatched: 13. Here the CDR3 reads CASSLAQGAQNQPQHF. CDR3 coding DNA: TGTGCCAGCTCTCTTGCCCAGGGGGCTCAAAATCAGCCCCAGCATTTT. The whole variable domain, filled in from reference TRBV28 and TRBJ1-5, reads DVKVTQSSRYLVKRTGEKVFLECVQDMDHENMFWYRQDPGLGLRLIYFSYDVKMKEKGDIPEGYSVSREKKERFSLILESASTNQTSMYLCASSLAQGAQNQPQHFGDGTRLSIL.

The chain couples TRBV10-3 to TRBJ2-2; 8 nucleotides agree with TRBD2. Germline values: CDR1 ENHRY, CDR2 SYGVKD. The CDR3 is made up of 16 amino acids. V dropped 5 bases and J dropped 0; count of bases not matched to a gene: 5. As DNA, the CDR3 is TGTGCCATCAGTCCCGGGGGGGGAGCGAACACCGGGGAGCTGTTTTTT. This gives the protein CAISPGGGANTGELFF.

CDR3 nucleotide sequence: TGTGCCAGCAGCCAACCAACAGGGGGAGGCCAGCCCCAGCATTTT. Translated: CASSQPTGGGQPQHF. The rearrangement links TRBV14 to TRBJ1-5; the match to TRBD1 covers 8 bases. J lost 7 bases, V lost 2 bases, and 7 bases had no gene match. This CDR3 contains 15 residues. CDR1 is SGHDN, CDR2 FVKESK, per germline.

The chain is built from TRBV5-1 and TRBJ1-4, with no clear D. Trimming took 0 bases from V and 0 from J, leaving 6 bases between them. CDR1 and CDR2 (germline): SGHRS, YFSETQ. This CDR3 has 15 amino acids. DNA for the CDR3: TGCGCCAGCAGCTTGGTGGATTCAACTAATGAAAAACTGTTTTTT. Its translation is CASSLVDSTNEKLFF. The entire variable domain, with the rest obtained from reference TRBV5-1 and TRBJ1-4, is as follows: KAGVTQTPRYLIKTRGQQVTLSCSPISGHRSVSWYQQTPGQGLQFLFEYFSETQRNKGNFPGRFSGRQFSNSRSEMNVSTLELGDSALYLCASSLVDSTNEKLFFGSGTQLSVL.

The CDR3 region is CASSLAGQTYGYTF. The DNA for the CDR3 is TGTGCCAGCAGCTTAGCCGGACAGACCTATGGCTACACCTTC. This chain links TRBV7-2 with TRBJ1-2; TRBD1 is a possible D gene (6 bases). Germline V gives CDR1 SGHTA, CDR2 FQGNSA. This CDR3 region has 14 residues. The V gene lost 0 bases and the J gene lost 4 bases, with 9 bases spanning the gap.

This chain links TRBV7-2 with TRBJ2-1; D call uncertain. V lost 2 bases and J 6 bases, leaving 14 bases between the germline ends. There are 15 residues in the CDR3. Germline loops: CDR1 SGHTA, CDR2 FQGNSA. The CDR3 spells CASSLTGGVSNEQFF. The CDR3 nucleotides read TGTGCCAGCAGCTTAACTGGCGGAGTGAGCAATGAGCAGTTCTTC.

The chain joins TRBV9 to TRBJ1-2; 9 nucleotides align to TRBD1. From germline, CDR1 is SGDLS and CDR2 YYNGEE. CDR3 size: 14 residues. The junction had 9 bases not matched to a gene; V was cut back by 5 bases and J by 7 bases. CDR3 protein: CASSPRQGVGGYTF. In DNA, the CDR3 is TGTGCCAGCAGTCCCCGACAGGGGGTGGGTGGCTACACCTTC. The complete variable domain, with remaining parts taken from reference TRBV9 and TRBJ1-2, reads DSGVTQTPKHLITATGQRVTLRCSPRSGDLSVYWYQQSLDQGLQFLIQYYNGEERAKGNILERFSAQQFPDLHSELNLSSLELGDSALYFCASSPRQGVGGYTFGSGTRLTVV.

V is TRBV5-4 and J is TRBJ1-1; D perhaps matches TRBD1 (5 bases). Germline V lookup: CDR1 SGHNT, CDR2 YYREEE (reference sequence). Trimming removed 2 bases at V and 1 base at J, with 6 bases between. This CDR3 has 13 residues. CDR3 protein: CASSFDRNTEAFF. The CDR3 nucleotides are TGTGCCAGCAGCTTCGACAGGAACACTGAAGCTTTCTTT.